This T cell receptor (beta chain) was observed in a study of blood T cell repertoires in COVID-19. About the research overall: Both acute and convalescent COVID-19 samples were obtained from the United States, Italy and Spain. From T cells, B-cell-depleted T cells, or PBMCs came the material, which was cDNA or gDNA.

Profiling relied on immunoSEQ multiplex PCR, and the TCRdb table lists in-frame clones only, not all of them. The data hold approximately 53,000 clones, with about 76% observed a single time. Enrollment of patients from Seattle took place during active infection, with longitudinal follow-up. With V trimmed by 5 bases and J by 3 bases, 9 bases remained unmatched. Germline CDR1 and CDR2: LNHDA and SQIVND (reference sequence). The CDR3 has 16 amino acids. This sequence originates from a woman of 80 years or more with COVID-19, enrolled during active disease. Sequencing was done on a sample of peripheral blood. The chain uses TRBV19 and TRBJ2-3; TRBD1 matches at 9 bases. CDR3: CASSSGQGWLTDTQYF. CDR3 bases: TGTGCCAGTAGTTCGGGACAGGGATGGCTTACAGATACGCAGTATTTT.